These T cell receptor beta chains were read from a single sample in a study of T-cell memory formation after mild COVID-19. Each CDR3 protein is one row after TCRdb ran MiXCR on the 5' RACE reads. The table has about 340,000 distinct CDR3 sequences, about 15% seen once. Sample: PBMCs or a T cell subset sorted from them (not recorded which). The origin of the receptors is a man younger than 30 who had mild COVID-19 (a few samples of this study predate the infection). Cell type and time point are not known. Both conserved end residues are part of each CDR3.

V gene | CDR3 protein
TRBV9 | CASSVGGGTYEQYF
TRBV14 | CASSRSTSGGSNEQFF
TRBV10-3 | CAIRPGTGSNGYTF
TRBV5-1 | CASSLDSSLSYEQYF
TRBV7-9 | CASRLGANSPLHF
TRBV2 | CASRELNTIYF
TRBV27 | CASSASGGTEAFF
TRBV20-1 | CSATILSGGLGYTF
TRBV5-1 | CASSSLGGDSYEQYF
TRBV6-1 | CASTGSSNEQFF
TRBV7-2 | CASTGTGANYGYTF
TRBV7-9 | CASSLVYYRAETQYF
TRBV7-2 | CASSESLAGGPGEQFF
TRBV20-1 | CSARVGADLNNEQFF
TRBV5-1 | CASSLVPGTQETQYF
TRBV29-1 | CSVAKTGTHEQYF
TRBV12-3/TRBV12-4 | CASCLTPGETEAFF
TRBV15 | CATSGHREGPSGANVLTF
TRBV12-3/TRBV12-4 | CASSLEAGVADTQYF
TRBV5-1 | CASSLDGTGGTDTQYF
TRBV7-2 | CASSLWRGQQFF
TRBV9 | CASSVATGLGETQYF
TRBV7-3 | CASSSPGRSVSSTDTQYF
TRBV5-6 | CASSTGPVDAFF